This TCR beta chain stems from a study of spatial heterogeneity in lung cancer. The V end lost 3 bases, the J end lost 3 bases, and 18 bases lay between the germline ends. Germline V CDR1 and CDR2: MNHEY, SVGAGI. There are 16 residues in the CDR3. TCRdb called the 5' RACE reads again in MiXCR, with one record for every CDR3 protein. The sample has around 3,700 distinct CDR3 sequences; 25% to 30% are singletons. Turning to this clonotype: Its antigen remains unknown.

Time point: sample taken at primary tumor resection. Sequencing was performed on whole RNA extracted from tumor and nontumor lung tissue, or from frozen PBMC, and the material was left unsorted. Findings and limits, study-wide: Expanded alpha and beta TCR counts within tumors tracked tumor mutation counts.

This receptor was taken from a male donor with early-stage non-small cell lung cancer. The chain has TRBV6-5 and TRBJ2-7, with D maybe TRBD2 (6 bases). Sample: lung tumor tissue, taken at surgery. CDR3 in amino acids: CASSYGPSGSLYEQYF. Written as DNA, the CDR3 is TGTGCCAGCAGTTATGGACCAAGCGGGTCCCTCTACGAGCAGTACTTC.